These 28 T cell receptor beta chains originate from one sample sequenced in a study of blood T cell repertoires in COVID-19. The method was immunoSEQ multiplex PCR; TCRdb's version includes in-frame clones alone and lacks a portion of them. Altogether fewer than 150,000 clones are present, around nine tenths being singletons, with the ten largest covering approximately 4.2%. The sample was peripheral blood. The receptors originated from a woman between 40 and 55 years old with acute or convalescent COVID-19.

The CDR3 region is CASRRDVPYEQYF. The CDR3 DNA follows: TGCGCCAGCAGGCGGGACGTCCCCTACGAGCAGTACTTC. The J gene is TRBJ2-7, the V gene TRBV5-1, with D possibly matching TRBD2 (6 bases). Trimming took 5 bases from V and 2 from J, leaving 11 bases between them. The CDR3 sequence is 13 residues long. Germline V gene data show CDR1 as SGHRS and CDR2 as YFSETQ.

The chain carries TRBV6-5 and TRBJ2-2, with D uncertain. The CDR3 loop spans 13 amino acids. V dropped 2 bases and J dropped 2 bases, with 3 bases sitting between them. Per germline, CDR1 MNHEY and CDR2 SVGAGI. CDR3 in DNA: TGTGCCAGCAGTTACCCTAACACCGGGGAGCTGTTTTTT. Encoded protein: CASSYPNTGELFF.

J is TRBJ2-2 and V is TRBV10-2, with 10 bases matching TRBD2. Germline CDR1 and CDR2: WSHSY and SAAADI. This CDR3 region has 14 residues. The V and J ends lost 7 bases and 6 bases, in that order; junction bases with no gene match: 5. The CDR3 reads CASTIAGGPGELFF. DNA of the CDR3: TGCGCCAGCACAATAGCGGGAGGACCCGGGGAGCTGTTTTTT.

The CDR3 loop reads CASSITRGNTEAFF. CDR3 coding DNA: TGTGCCAGTAGTATAACCAGGGGGAACACTGAAGCTTTCTTT. This sequence joins TRBV19 and TRBJ1-1, with D perhaps matching TRBD1 (6 bases). The ends were cut back, 2 bases at V and 1 base at J, with 8 bases in the middle. The CDR3 is 14 residues long. Germline CDR1 and CDR2: LNHDA and SQIVND (reference sequence).

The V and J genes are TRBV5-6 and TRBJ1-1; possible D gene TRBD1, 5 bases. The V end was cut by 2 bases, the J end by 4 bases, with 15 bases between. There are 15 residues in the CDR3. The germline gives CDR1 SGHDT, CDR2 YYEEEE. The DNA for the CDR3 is TGTGCCAGCAGCTTCGATACAGGTAGAAGCACTGAAGCTTTCTTT. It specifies CASSFDTGRSTEAFF.

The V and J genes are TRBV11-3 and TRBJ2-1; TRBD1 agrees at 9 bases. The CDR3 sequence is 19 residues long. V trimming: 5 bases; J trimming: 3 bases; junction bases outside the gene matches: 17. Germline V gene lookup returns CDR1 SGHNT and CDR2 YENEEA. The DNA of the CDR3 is TGTGCCAGCAGCGGAGGGGACAGGGCCTCTTCCCAACTCTACAATGAGCAGTTCTTC. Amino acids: CASSGGDRASSQLYNEQFF. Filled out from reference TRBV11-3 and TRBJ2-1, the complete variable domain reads EAGVVQSPRYKIIEKKQPVAFWCNPISGHNTLYWYLQNLGQGPELLIRYENEEAVDDSQLPKDRFSAERLKGVDSTLKIQPAELGDSAVYLCASSGGDRASSQLYNEQFFGPGTRLTVL.

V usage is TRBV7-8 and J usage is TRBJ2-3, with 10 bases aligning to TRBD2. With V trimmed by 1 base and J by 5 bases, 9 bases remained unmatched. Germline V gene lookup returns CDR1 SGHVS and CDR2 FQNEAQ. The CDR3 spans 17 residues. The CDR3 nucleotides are TGTGCCAGCAGCTTAGGGTTACTAGCGGGGCCGGGAGATACGCAGTATTTT. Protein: CASSLGLLAGPGDTQYF.

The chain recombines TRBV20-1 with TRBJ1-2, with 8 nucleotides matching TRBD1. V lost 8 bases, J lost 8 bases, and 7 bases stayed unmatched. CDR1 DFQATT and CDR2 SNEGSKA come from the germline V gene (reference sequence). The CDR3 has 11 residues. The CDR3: CSLGSGGGYTF. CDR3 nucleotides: TGCAGTTTAGGATCAGGGGGCGGCTACACCTTC.

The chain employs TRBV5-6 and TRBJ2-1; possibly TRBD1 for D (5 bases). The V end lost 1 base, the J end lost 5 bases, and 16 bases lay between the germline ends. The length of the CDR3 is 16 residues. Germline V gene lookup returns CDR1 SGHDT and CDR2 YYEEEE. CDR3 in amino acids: CASSLPAGFTHNEQFF. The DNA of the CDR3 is TGTGCCAGCAGCTTGCCAGCAGGGTTTACCCACAATGAGCAGTTCTTC.

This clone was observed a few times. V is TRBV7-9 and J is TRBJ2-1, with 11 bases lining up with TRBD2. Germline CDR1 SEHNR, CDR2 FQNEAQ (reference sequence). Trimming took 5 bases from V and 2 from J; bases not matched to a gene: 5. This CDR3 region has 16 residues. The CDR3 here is CASSPRLAGTYNEQFF. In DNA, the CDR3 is TGTGCCAGCAGCCCCCGACTAGCGGGAACCTACAATGAGCAGTTCTTC.

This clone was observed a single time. The CDR3 protein is CASSSTGGGEKLFF. CDR3 nucleotide sequence: TGTGCCAGTAGTTCAACAGGGGGGGGTGAAAAACTGTTTTTT. V and J are TRBV19 and TRBJ1-4; 8 bases are shared with TRBD1. The J segment lost 7 bases and the V segment lost 5 bases, leaving 6 bases of the junction unmatched. Germline assignment: CDR1 LNHDA and CDR2 SQIVND (reference sequence). The CDR3 spans 14 residues.

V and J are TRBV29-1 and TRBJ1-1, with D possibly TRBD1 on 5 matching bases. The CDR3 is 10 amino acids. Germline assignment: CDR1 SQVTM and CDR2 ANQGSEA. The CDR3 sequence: CSTGNTEAFF. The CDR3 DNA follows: TGCAGTACAGGGAACACTGAAGCTTTCTTT.

CDR3 DNA: TGCGCCAGCAGCCAAGATCCAGTGCGTAGCGCAGATACGCAGTATTTT. Protein: CASSQDPVRSADTQYF. V gene TRBV4-3 combines with J gene TRBJ2-3, with D perhaps TRBD2 (5 bases). CDR3 length: 16 amino acids. Looked up from germline, CDR1 is LGHNA and CDR2 is YSLEER. Between the trimmed V and J ends, which lost 0 bases and 4 bases, there was a span of 14 bases.

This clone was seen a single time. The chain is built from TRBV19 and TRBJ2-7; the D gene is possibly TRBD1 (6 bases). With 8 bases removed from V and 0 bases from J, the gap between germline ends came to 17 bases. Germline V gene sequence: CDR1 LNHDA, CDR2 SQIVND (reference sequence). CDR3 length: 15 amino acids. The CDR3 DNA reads TGTGCCAGTGGTCGGCAGGGGTGGAGCTCCTACGAGCAGTACTTC. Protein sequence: CASGRQGWSSYEQYF.

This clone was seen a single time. The CDR3 sequence: CASRTDTGPTNEKLFF. The CDR3 nucleotides are TGTGCCAGTCGGACAGATACCGGCCCAACTAATGAAAAACTGTTTTTT. The gene calls are TRBV7-8 and TRBJ1-4; tentative D call: TRBD1 (6 bases). V was pared by 9 bases and J by 0 bases, with 17 bases between. Looked up from germline, CDR1 is SGHVS and CDR2 is FQNEAQ. The CDR3 covers 16 residues. Full variable domain (remainder filled in from reference TRBV7-8 and TRBJ1-4): GAGVSQSPRYKVAKRGQDVALRCDPISGHVSLFWYQQALGQGPEFLTYFQNEAQLDKSGLPSDRFFAERPEGSVSTLKIQRTQQEDSAVYLCASRTDTGPTNEKLFFGSGTQLSVL.

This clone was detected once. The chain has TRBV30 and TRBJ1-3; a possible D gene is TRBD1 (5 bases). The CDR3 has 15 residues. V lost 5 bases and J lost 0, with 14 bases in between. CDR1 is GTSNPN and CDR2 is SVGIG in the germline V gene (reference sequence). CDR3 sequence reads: CAWDAVGGSGNTIYF. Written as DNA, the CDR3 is TGTGCCTGGGACGCCGTGGGGGGCTCTGGAAACACCATATATTTT.

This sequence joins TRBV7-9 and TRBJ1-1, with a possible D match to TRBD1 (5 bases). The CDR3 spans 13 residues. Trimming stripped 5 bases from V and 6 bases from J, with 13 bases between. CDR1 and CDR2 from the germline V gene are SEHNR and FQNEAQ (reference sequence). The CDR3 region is CASSPTLTAEAFF. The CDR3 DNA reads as TGTGCCAGCAGCCCAACCCTGACAGCTGAAGCTTTCTTT.

The CDR3 region is CASRGAGDYGYTF. The CDR3 DNA follows: TGTGCCAGCAGAGGGGCAGGGGACTATGGCTACACCTTC. V gene TRBV11-2 combines with J gene TRBJ1-2; D is perhaps TRBD1 (6 bases). There are 13 residues in the CDR3. With 6 bases removed from V and 3 bases from J, the gap between germline ends came to 11 bases. CDR1 SGHAT and CDR2 FQNNGV come from the germline V gene.

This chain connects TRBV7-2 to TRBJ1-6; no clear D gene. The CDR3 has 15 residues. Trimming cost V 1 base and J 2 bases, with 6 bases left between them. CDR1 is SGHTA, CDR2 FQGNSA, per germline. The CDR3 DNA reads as TGTGCCAGCAGCTTAGGCAGGACCTATAATTCACCCCTCCACTTT. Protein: CASSLGRTYNSPLHF.

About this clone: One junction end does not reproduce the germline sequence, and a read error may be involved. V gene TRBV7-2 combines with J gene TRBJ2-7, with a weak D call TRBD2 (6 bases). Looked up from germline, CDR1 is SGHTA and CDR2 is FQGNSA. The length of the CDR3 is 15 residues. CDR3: CASSLARSGYYVQYF. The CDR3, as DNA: TGTGCCAGCAGCTTAGCGCGAAGCGGGTACTACGTGCAGTACTTC.

In nucleotides, the CDR3 is TGTGCCAGCAGCGTGTTACAGTATAATTCACCCCTCCACTTT. Its translation is CASSVLQYNSPLHF. This chain connects TRBV9 to TRBJ1-6, with no clear D. V lost 2 bases, J lost 4 bases, and 7 bases lay in between. CDR1 and CDR2 (germline): SGDLS, YYNGEE. The CDR3 contains 14 residues.

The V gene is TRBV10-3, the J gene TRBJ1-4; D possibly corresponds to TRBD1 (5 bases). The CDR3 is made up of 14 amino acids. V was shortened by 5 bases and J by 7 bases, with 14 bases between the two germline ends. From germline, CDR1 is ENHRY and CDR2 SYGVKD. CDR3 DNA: TGTGCCATCAGTCGCGGGGACGGAGGTGAAAAACTGTTTTTT. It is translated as CAISRGDGGEKLFF.

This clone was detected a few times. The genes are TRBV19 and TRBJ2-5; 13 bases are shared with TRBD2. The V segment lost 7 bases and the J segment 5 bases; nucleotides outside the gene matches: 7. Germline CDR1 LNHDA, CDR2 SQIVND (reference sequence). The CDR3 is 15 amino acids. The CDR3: CASKGLAGRRETQYF. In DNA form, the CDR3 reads TGTGCCAGTAAGGGACTAGCGGGAAGGAGGGAGACCCAGTACTTC.

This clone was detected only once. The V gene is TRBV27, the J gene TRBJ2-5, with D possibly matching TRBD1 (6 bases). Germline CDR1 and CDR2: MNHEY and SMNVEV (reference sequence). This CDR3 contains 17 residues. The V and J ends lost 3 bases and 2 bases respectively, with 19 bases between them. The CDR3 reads CASSFLNRVRSQETQYF. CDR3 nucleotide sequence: TGTGCCAGCAGTTTTCTTAACAGGGTCCGATCACAAGAGACCCAGTACTTC.

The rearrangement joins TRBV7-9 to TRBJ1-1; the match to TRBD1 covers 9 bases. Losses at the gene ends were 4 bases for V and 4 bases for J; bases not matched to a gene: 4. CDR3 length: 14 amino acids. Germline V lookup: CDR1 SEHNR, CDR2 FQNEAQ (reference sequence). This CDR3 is CASSWGQGGTEAFF. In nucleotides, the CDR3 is TGTGCCAGCAGCTGGGGACAGGGAGGCACTGAAGCTTTCTTT.

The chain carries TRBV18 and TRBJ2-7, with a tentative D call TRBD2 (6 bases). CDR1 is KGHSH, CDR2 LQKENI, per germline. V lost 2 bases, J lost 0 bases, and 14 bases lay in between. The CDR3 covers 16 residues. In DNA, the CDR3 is TGTGCCAGCTCACCAAGCCTAGCGCTGAGCTCCTACGAGCAGTACTTC. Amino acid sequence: CASSPSLALSSYEQYF.

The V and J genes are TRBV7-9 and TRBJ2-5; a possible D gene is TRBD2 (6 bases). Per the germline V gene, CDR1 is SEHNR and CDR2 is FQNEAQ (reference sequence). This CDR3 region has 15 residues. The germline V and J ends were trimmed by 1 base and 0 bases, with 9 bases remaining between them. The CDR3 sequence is CASSLGSSDQETQYF. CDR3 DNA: TGTGCCAGCAGCTTAGGGTCTAGCGACCAAGAGACCCAGTACTTC.

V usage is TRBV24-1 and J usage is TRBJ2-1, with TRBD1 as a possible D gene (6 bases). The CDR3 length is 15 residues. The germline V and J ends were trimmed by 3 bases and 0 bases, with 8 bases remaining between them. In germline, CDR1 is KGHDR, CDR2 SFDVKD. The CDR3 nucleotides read TGTGCCACCAGTGATGCGGACAGCTCCTACAATGAGCAGTTCTTC. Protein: CATSDADSSYNEQFF.